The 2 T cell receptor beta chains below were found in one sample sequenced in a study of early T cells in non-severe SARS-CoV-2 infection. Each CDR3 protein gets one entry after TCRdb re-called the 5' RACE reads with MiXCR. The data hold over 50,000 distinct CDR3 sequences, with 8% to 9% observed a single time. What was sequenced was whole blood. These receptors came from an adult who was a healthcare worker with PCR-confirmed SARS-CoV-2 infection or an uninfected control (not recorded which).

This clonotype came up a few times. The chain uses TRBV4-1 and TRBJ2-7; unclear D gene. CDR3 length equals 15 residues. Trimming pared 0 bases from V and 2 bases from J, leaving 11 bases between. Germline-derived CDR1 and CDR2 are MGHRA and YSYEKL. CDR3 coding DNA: TGCGCCAGCAGCCAAGATCGGGCAATAACCTACGAGCAGTACTTC. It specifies CASSQDRAITYEQYF.

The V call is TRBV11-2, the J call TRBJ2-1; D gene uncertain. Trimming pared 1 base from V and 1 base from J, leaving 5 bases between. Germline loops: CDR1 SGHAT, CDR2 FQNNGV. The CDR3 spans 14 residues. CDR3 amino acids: CASSLVTSYNEQFF. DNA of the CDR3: TGTGCCAGCAGCTTAGTTACATCCTACAATGAGCAGTTCTTC.